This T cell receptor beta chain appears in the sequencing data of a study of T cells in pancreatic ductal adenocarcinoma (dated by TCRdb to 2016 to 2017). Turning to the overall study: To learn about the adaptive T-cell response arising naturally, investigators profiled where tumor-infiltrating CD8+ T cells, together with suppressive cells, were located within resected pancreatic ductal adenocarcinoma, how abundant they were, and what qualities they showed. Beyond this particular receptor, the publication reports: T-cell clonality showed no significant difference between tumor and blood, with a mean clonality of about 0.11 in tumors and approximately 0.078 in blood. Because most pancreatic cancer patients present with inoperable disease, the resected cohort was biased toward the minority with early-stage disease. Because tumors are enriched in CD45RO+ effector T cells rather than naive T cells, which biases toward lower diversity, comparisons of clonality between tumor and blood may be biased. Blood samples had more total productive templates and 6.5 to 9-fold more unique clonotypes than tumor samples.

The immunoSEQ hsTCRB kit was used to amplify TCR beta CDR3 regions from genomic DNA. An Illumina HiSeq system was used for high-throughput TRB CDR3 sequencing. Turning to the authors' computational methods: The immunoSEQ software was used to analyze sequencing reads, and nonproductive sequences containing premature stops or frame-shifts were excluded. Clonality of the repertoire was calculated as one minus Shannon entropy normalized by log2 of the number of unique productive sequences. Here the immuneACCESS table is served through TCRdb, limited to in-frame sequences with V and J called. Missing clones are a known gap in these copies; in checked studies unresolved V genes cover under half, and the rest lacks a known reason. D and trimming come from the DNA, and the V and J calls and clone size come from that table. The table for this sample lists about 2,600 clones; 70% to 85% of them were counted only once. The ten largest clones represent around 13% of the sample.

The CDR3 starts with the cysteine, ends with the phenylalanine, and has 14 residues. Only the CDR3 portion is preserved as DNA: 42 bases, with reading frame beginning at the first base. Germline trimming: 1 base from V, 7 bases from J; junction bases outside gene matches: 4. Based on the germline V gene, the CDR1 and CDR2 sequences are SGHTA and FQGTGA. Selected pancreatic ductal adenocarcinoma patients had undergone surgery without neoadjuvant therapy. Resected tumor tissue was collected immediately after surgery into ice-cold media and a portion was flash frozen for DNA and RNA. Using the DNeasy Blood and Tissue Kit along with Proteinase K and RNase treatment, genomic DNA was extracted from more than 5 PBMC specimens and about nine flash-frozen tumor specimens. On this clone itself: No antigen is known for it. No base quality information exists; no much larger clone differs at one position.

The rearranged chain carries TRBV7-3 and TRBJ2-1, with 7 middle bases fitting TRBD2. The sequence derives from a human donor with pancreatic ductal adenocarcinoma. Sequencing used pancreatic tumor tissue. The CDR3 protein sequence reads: CASSLSGRNNEQFF. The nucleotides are TGTGCCAGCAGCTTAAGCGGGAGAAATAATGAGCAGTTCTTC.